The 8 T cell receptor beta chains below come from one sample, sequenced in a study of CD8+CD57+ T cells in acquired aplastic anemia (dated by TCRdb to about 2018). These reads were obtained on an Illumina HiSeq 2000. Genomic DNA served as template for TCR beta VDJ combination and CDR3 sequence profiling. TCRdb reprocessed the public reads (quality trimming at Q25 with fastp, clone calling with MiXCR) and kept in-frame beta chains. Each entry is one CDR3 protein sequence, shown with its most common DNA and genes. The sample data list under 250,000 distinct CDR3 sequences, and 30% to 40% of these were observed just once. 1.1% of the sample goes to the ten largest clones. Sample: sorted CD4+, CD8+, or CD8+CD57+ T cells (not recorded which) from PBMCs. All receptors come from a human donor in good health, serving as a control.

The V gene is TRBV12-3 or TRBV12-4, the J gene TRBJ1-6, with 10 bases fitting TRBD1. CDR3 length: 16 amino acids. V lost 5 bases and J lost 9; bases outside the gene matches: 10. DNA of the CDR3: TGTGCCAGCAGTATATGGCCGGGACAGGGGACTTCACCCCTCCACTTT. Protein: CASSIWPGQGTSPLHF.

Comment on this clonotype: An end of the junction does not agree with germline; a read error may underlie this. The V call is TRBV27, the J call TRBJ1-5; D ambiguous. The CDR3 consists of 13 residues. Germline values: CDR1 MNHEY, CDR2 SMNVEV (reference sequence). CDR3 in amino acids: CVSSSTSPLRQHF. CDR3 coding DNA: TGTGTCAGCAGTTCCACGAGCCCGCTACGCCAGCATTTT.

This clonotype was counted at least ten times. The CDR3 DNA is TGTGCCAGCAGGGGATTTCCGGGACAGACCACAGATACGCAGTATTTT. Its translation is CASRGFPGQTTDTQYF. V gene TRBV2 combines with J gene TRBJ2-3; 7 nucleotides agree with TRBD1. V lost 6 bases to trimming and J lost 2 bases; unmatched junction nucleotides: 11. CDR1 and CDR2 (germline): SNHLY, FYNNEI. This CDR3 contains 16 residues.

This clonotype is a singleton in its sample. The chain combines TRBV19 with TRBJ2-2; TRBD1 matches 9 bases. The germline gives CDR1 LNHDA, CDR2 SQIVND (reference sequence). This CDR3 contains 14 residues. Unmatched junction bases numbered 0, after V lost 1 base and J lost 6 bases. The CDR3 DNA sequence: TGTGCCAGTAGTATAGGGACAGGGGCCGGGGAGCTGTTTTTT. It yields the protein CASSIGTGAGELFF.

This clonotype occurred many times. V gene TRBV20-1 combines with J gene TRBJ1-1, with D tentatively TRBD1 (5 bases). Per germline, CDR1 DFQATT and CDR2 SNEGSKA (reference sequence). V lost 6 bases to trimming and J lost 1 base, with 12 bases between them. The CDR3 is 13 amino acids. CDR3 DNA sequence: TGCAGTGCACTGGGACGGCAGAACACTGAAGCTTTCTTT. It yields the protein CSALGRQNTEAFF.

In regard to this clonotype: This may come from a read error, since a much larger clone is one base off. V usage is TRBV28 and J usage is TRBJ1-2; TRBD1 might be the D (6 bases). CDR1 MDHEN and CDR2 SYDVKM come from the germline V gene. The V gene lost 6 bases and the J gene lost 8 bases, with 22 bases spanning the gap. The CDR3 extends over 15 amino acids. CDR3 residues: CASSLGGQPWGGYTF. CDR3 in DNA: TGTGCCAGCAGCCTCGGGGGCCAACCCTGGGGAGGCTACACCTTC.

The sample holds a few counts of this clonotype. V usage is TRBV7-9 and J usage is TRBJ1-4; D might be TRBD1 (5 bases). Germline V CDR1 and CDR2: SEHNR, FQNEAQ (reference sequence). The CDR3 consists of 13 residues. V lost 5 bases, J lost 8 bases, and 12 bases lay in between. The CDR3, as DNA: TGTGCCAGCAGCCCAGGGCGGGAAGAAAAACTGTTTTTT. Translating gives CASSPGREEKLFF.

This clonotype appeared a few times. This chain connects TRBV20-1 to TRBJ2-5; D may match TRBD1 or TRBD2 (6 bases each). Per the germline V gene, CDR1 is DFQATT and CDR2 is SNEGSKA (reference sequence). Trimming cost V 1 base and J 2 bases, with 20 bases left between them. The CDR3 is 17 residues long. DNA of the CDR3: TGCAGTGCTAGAGGATCCCGTTTTAGGGGGGAACAAGAGACCCAGTACTTC. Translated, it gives CSARGSRFRGEQETQYF.